The following is a TCR beta chain sequence with its context. CDR1 LNHDA and CDR2 SQIVND come from the germline V gene (reference sequence). The CDR3 is made up of 13 amino acids. V was cut by 6 bases and J by 3 bases, with 11 bases left in between. The data were obtained in a study of blood T cell repertoires in COVID-19. Looking at the study overall: Sites in the United States, Italy and Spain provided acute and convalescent COVID-19 samples. PBMCs, B-cell-depleted T cells, or T cells provided the cDNA or gDNA that made up the material.

Original methodology: Cell counts per sample came from amplifying reference gene primers. Assay used: immunoSEQ multiplex PCR; TCRdb lists only in-frame clones, some missing. For V, J and clone size, that table is used; D and trimming come from the DNA. This sample has 150,000 to 200,000 clones; around nine tenths occur once, and the top ten carry approximately 21%. This TCR came from a man aged 60-69 years with active or convalescent COVID-19. The specimen sequenced was peripheral blood. This chain uses TRBV19 with TRBJ1-2; D gene ambiguous. Written as DNA, the CDR3 is TGTGCCAGTAGGGCGATGCGGGACTATGGCTACACCTTC. It specifies CASRAMRDYGYTF.